This T cell receptor beta chain comes out of a study of T cells after yellow fever vaccination. Across the study: SMART-Seq v4 Ultra Low Input prepared libraries from low-cell fractions. Study-wide findings and caveats: Relatively few clonotypes were ones that appeared in both CD4 and CD8 compartments. Most primary-vaccination clones reappeared after the booster (approximately 95% CD4, about 88% CD8).

The V gene end was trimmed by 6 bases and the J gene end by 2 bases; junction bases not matched to a gene: 3. The CDR3 spans 13 residues. The germline gives CDR1 SQVTM, CDR2 ANQGSEA. This clonotype has just a few counts. What it recognizes is unknown. A process of 5'RACE template switching, which added a universal primer site and UMIs, was used to make TCR cDNA. TCRdb re-analysed the 5' RACE reads in MiXCR, keeping a single row per CDR3 protein. In the table there are about 330,000 distinct CDR3 sequences, around 8.1% of which are singletons. The sequence derives from a young man who received the YFV17D yellow fever vaccine. The specimen comprised PBMCs, sampled roughly 45 days after the first yellow fever vaccination. The rearrangement joins TRBV29-1 to TRBJ1-2, with 10 bases fitting TRBD1. The CDR3 nucleotides read TGCAGCGTCCGGACAGGGGGGAACTATGGCTACACCTTC. It translates to CSVRTGGNYGYTF.